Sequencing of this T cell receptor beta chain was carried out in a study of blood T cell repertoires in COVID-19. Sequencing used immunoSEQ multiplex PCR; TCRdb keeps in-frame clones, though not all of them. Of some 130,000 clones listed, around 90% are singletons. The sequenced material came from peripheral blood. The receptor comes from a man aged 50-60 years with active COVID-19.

CDR3 in amino acids: CASSWTGISGNTIYF. For the CDR3, the DNA is TGCGCCAGCAGCTGGACAGGGATTAGTGGAAACACCATATATTTT. The genes are TRBV5-1 and TRBJ1-3; the match to TRBD1 covers 8 bases. The CDR3 has 15 amino acids. The J segment lost 3 bases and the V segment lost 3 bases, leaving 5 bases of the junction unmatched. CDR1 is SGHRS and CDR2 is YFSETQ in the germline V gene.